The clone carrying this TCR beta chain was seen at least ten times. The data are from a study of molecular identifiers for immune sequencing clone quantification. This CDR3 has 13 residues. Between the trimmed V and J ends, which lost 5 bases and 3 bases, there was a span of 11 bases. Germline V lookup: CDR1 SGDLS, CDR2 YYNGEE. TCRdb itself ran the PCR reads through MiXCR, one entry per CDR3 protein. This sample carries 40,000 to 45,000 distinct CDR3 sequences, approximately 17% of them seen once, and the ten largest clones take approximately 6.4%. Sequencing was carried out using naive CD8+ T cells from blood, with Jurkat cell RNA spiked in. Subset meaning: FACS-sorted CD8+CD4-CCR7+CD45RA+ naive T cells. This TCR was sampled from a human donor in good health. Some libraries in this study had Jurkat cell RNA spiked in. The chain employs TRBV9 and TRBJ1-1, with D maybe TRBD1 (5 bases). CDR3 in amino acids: CASSEGLHTEAFF. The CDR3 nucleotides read TGTGCCAGCAGTGAGGGGTTACACACTGAAGCTTTCTTT.